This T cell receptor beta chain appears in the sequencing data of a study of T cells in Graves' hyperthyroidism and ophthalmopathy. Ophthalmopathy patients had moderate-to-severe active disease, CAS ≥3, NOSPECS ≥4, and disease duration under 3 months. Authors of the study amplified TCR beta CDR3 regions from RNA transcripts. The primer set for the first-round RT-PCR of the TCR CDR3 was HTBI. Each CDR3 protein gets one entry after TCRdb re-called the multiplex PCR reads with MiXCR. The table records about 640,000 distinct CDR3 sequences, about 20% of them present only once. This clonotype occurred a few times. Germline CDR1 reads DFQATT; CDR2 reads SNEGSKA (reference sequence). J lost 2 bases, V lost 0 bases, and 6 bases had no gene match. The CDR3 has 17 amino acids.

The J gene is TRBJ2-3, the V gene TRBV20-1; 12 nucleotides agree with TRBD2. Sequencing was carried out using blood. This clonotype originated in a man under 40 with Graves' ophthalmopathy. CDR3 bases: TGCAGTGCTAGAGATCCCTCTAGCGGGAGGGCCACAGATACGCAGTATTTT. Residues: CSARDPSSGRATDTQYF.